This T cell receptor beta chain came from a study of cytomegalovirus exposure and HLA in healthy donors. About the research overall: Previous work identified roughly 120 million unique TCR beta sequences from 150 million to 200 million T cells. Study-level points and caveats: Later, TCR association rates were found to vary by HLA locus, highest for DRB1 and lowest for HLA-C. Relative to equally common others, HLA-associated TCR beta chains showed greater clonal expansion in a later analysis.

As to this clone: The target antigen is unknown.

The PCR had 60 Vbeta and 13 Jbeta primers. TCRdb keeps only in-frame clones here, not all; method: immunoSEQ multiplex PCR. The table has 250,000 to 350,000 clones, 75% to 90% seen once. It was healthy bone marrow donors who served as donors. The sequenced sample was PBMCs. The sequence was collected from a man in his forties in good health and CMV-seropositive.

CDR3 protein: CASSLSKPGRLRELFF. The CDR3 nucleotides are TGCGCCAGCAGCTTGTCGAAACCAGGCCGTTTAAGGGAGCTGTTTTTT. The chain recombines TRBV5-1 with TRBJ2-2; D remains unclear. This CDR3 is 16 amino acids long. Per the germline V gene, CDR1 is SGHRS and CDR2 is YFSETQ. Trimming stripped 1 base from V and 9 bases from J, with 19 bases between.